This TCR beta chain is from a study of blood T cell repertoires in COVID-19. Using immunoSEQ multiplex PCR, the repertoire was profiled, and TCRdb retains in-frame clones only, with some absent. The sample carries 200,000 to 250,000 clones, less than 90% recorded once. Germline values: CDR1 LNHDA, CDR2 SQIVND (reference sequence). The V gene end was trimmed by 5 bases and the J gene end by 2 bases; junction bases not matched to a gene: 8. There are 16 residues in the CDR3. This clone was picked up one time. The sequenced sample consisted of peripheral blood. The receptor comes from a man aged 60 to 75 with acute or convalescent COVID-19. The genes are TRBV19 and TRBJ2-2; 7 bases map to TRBD1. Here the CDR3 reads CASSLLTGLNTGELFF. The CDR3, as DNA: TGTGCCAGTAGTCTCCTGACAGGGTTAAACACCGGGGAGCTGTTTTTT.